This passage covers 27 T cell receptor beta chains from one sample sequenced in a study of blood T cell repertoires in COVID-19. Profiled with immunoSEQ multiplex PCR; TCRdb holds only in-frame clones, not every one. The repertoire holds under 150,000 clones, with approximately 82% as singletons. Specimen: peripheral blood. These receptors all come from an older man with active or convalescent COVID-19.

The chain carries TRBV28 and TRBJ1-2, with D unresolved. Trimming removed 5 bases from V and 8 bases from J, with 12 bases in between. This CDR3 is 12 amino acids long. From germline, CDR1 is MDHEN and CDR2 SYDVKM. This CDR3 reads CASSPGAAGYTF. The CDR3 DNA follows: TGTGCCAGCAGTCCGGGAGCGGCGGGCTACACCTTC.

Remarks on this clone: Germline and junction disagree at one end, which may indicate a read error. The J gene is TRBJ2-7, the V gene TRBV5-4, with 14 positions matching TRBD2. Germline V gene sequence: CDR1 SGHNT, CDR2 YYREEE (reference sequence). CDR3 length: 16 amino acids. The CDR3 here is CASSTGTSGRTYKQYF. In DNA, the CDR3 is TGTGCCAGCAGCACGGGGACTAGCGGGAGAACCTACAAGCAGTACTTC.

Here the CDR3 DNA reads TGTGCCAGCAGTCACACCAGTCAGCCCCAGCATTTT. Its translation is CASSHTSQPQHF. The chain uses TRBV6-6 and TRBJ1-5; D remains ambiguous. CDR1 MNHNY and CDR2 SVGAGI come from the germline V gene (reference sequence). V gave up 5 bases and J gave up 6 bases, with 8 bases separating them. The length of the CDR3 is 12 residues.

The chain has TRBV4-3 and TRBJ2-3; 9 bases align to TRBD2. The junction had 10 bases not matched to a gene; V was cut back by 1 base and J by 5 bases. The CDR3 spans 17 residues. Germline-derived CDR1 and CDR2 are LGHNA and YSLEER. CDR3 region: CASSQGLAVTFLDTQYF. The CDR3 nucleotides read TGCGCCAGCAGCCAAGGACTAGCGGTTACCTTCCTAGATACGCAGTATTTT.

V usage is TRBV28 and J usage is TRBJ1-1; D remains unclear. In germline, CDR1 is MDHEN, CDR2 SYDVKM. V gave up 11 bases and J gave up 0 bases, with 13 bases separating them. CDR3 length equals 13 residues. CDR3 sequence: CAAGRGMNTEAFF. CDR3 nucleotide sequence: TGTGCCGCTGGCCGGGGAATGAACACTGAAGCTTTCTTT.

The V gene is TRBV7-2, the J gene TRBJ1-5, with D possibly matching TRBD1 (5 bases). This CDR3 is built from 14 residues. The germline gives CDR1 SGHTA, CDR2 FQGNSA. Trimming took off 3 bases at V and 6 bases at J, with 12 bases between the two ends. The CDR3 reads CASSLGGLGQPQHF. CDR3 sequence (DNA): TGTGCCAGCAGCTTGGGGGGGTTAGGTCAGCCCCAGCATTTT. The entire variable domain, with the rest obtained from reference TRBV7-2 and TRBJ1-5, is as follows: GAGVSQSPSNKVTEKGKDVELRCDPISGHTALYWYRQSLGQGLEFLIYFQGNSAPDKSGLPSDRFSAERTGGSVSTLTIQRTQQEDSAVYLCASSLGGLGQPQHFGDGTRLSIL.

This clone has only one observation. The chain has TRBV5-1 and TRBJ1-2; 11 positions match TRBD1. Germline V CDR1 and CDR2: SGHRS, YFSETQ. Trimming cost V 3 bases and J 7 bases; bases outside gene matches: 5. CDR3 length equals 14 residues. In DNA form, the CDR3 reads TGCGCCAGCAGCTACGGACAGGGGGCGGGTGGCTACACCTTC. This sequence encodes CASSYGQGAGGYTF.

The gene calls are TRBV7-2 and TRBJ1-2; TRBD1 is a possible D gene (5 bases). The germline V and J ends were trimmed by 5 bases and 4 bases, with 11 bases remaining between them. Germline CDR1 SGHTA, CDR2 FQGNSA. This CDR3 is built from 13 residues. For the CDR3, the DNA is TGTGCCAGCAGCCAGGCAGGGTTCTATGGCTACACCTTC. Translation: CASSQAGFYGYTF.

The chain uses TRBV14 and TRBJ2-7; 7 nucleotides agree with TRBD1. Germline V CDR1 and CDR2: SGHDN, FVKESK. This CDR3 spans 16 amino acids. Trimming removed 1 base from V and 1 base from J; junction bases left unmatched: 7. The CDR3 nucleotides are TGTGCCAGCAGCCAAGGTCAGGGGGTACCATCCTACGAGCAGTACTTC. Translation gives CASSQGQGVPSYEQYF.

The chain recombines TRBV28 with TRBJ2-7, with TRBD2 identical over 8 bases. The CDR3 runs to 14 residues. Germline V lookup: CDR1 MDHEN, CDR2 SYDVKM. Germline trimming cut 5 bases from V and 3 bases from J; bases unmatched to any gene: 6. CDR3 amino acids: CASSEGLAIYEQYF. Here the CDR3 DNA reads TGTGCCAGCAGTGAAGGACTAGCTATCTACGAGCAGTACTTC.

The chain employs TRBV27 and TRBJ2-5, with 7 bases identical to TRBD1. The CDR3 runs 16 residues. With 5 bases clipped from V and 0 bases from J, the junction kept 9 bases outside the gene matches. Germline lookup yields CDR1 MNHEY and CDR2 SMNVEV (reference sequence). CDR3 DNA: TGTGCCAGCAGTCCGGACCGGGACAGATACCAAGAGACCCAGTACTTC. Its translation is CASSPDRDRYQETQYF.

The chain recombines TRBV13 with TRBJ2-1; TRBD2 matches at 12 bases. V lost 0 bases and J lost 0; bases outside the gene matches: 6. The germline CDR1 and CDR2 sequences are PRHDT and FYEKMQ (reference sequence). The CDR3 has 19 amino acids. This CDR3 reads CASSLGTSGGLSSYNEQFF. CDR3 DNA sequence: TGTGCCAGCAGCTTAGGGACTAGCGGGGGCCTGAGCTCCTACAATGAGCAGTTCTTC. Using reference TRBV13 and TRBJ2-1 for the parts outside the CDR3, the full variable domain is AAGVIQSPRHLIKEKRETATLKCYPIPRHDTVYWYQQGPGQDPQFLISFYEKMQSDKGSIPDRFSAQQFSDYHSELNMSSLELGDSALYFCASSLGTSGGLSSYNEQFFGPGTRLTVL.

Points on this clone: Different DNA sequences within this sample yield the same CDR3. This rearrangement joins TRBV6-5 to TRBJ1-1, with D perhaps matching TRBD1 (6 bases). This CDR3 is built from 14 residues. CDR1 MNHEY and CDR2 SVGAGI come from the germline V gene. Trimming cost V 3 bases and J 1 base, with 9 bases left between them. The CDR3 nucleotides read TGTGCCAGCAGTTATTTACAGGGGAACACTGAAGCTTTCTTT. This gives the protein CASSYLQGNTEAFF.

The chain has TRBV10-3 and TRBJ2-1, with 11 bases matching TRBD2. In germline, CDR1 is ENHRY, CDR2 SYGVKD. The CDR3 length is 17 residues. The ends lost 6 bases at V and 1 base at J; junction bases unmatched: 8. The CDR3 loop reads CAIRAGTSGFSYNEQFF. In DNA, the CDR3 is TGTGCCATCAGGGCCGGGACTAGCGGATTTTCCTACAATGAGCAGTTCTTC.

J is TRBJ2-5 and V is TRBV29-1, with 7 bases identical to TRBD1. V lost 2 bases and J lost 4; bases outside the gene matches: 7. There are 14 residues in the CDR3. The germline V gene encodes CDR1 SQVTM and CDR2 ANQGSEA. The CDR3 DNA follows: TGCAGCGTTGAATCCGGACAGGAGTTAGAGACCCAGTACTTC. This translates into CSVESGQELETQYF.

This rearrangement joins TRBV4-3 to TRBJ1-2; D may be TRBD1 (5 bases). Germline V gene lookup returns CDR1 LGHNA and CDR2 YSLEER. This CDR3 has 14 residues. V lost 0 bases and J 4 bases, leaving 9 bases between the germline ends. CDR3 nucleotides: TGCGCCAGCAGCCAAGAAGCAGGGTTCTATGGCTACACCTTC. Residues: CASSQEAGFYGYTF.

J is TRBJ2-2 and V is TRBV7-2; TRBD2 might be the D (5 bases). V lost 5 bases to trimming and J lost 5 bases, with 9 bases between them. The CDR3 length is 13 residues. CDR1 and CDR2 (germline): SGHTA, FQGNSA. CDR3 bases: TGTGCCAGCAGCGAATGGGAGACCGGGGAGCTGTTTTTT. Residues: CASSEWETGELFF. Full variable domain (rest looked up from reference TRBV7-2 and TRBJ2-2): GAGVSQSPSNKVTEKGKDVELRCDPISGHTALYWYRQSLGQGLEFLIYFQGNSAPDKSGLPSDRFSAERTGGSVSTLTIQRTQQEDSAVYLCASSEWETGELFFGEGSRLTVL.

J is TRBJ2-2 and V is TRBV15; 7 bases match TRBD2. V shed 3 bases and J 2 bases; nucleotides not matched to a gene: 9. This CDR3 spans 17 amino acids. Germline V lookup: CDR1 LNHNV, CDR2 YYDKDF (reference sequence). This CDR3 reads CATSSGEGLLNTGELFF. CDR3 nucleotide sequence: TGTGCCACCAGCAGCGGAGAGGGACTACTTAACACCGGGGAGCTGTTTTTT.

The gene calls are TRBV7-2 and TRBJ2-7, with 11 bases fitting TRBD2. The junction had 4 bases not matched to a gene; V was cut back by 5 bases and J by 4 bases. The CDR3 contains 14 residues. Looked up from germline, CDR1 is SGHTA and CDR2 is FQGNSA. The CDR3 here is CASSSSGGAYEQYF. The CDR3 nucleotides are TGTGCCAGCAGCAGTAGCGGGGGGGCGTACGAGCAGTACTTC.

CDR3 amino acids: CAAQGRNTGELFF. CDR3 DNA sequence: TGTGCCGCCCAGGGGAGGAACACCGGGGAGCTGTTTTTT. The chain joins TRBV10-3 to TRBJ2-2; perhaps TRBD1 as D (6 bases). The germline V and J ends were trimmed by 11 bases and 1 base, with 11 bases remaining between them. The germline CDR1 and CDR2 sequences are ENHRY and SYGVKD. CDR3 length equals 13 residues.

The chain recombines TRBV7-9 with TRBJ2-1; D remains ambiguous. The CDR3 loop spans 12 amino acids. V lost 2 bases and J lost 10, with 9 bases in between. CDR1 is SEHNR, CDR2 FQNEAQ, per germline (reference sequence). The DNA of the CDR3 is TGTGCCAGCAGCTTAAGTACGCAGGAGCAGTTCTTC. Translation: CASSLSTQEQFF.

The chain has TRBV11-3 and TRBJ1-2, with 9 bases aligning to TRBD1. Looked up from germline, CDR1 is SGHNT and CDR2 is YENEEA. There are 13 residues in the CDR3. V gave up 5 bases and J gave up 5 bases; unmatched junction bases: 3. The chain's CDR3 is CASSLGTGYGYTF. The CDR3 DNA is TGTGCCAGCAGCCTCGGGACAGGGTATGGCTACACCTTC.

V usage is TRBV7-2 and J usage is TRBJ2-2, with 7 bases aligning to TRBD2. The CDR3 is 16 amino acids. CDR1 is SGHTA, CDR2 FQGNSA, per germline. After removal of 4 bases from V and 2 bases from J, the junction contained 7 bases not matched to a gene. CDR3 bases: TGTGCCAGCAGCTCCGCTAGCGGAGCTAACACCGGGGAGCTGTTTTTT. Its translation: CASSSASGANTGELFF.

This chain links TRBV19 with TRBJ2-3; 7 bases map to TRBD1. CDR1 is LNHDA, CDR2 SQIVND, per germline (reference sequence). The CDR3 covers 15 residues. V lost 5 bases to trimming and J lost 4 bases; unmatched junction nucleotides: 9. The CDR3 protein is CASSSRTGRADTQYF. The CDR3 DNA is TGTGCCAGTAGTTCCAGGACAGGAAGAGCAGATACGCAGTATTTT.

The DNA of the CDR3 is TGCGCCAGCAGCTTGGGGCGGGGTAGCACAGATACGCAGTATTTT. This translates into CASSLGRGSTDTQYF. This sequence joins TRBV5-1 and TRBJ2-3; tentative D call: TRBD2 (6 bases). The V end lost 0 bases, the J end lost 0 bases, and 8 bases lay between the germline ends. Germline V gene lookup returns CDR1 SGHRS and CDR2 YFSETQ. The CDR3 sequence is 15 residues long.

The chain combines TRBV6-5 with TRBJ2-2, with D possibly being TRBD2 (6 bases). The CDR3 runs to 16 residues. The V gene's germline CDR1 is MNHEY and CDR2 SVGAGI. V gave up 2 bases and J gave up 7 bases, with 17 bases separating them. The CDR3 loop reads CASSYNRGGINGELFF. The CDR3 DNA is TGTGCCAGCAGTTACAACCGAGGAGGGATTAACGGGGAGCTGTTTTTT.

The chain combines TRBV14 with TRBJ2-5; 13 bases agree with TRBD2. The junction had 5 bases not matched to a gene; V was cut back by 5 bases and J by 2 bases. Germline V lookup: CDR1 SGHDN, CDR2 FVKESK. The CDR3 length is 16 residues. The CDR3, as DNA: TGTGCCAGCAGCAAGACTAGCGGGGGGCGACAAGAGACCCAGTACTTC. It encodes CASSKTSGGRQETQYF.